The rows below give T cell receptor beta chains drawn from one sample of a study of somatic mutations in cytotoxic T cells in rheumatoid arthritis. The protocol was immunoSEQ multiplex PCR, while the TCRdb copy is restricted to in-frame clones and leaves out a portion. The repertoire holds roughly 30,000 clones, 75% to 85% seen once, with around 8.3% in the top ten. The sequenced material came from CD8+ T cells sorted from blood. The receptor set was obtained from an adult with rheumatoid arthritis. Each CDR3 is given with its conserved first and last residue. The D gene is left open where the match is weak. Only part of the rows carry a size: once, few, many, or a class if the clone is expanded.

d_call	clone_size	j_call	v_call	cdr3_length	cdr3_aa	cdr3_nt
TRBD1	.	TRBJ1-2	TRBV6-6	14	CASSYEQGALGYTF	TGTGCCAGCAGTTACGAACAGGGGGCTCTTGGCTACACCTTC
.	.	TRBJ2-7	TRBV7-8	15	CASSLGQGFSYEQYF	TGTGCCAGCAGCTTGGGGCAGGGGTTCTCCTACGAGCAGTACTTC
TRBD1	medium-sized	TRBJ1-1	TRBV9	15	CASSVEGDRITEAFF	TGTGCCAGCAGCGTAGAGGGGGACAGGATTACTGAAGCTTTCTTT
.	.	TRBJ2-7	TRBV10-3	13	CAISSGSPYEQYF	TGTGCCATCAGCTCGGGGAGTCCCTACGAGCAGTACTTC
.	.	TRBJ2-5	TRBV4-1	14	CASSLRGAEETQYF	TGCGCCAGCAGCCTACGAGGGGCAGAAGAGACCCAGTACTTC
.	.	TRBJ2-1	TRBV19	13	CASSISRGNEQFF	TGTGCCAGTAGTATCTCTAGAGGGAATGAGCAGTTCTTC
.	.	TRBJ2-7	TRBV11-3	12	CASSFDSYEQYF	TGTGCCAGCAGCTTCGACAGCTACGAGCAGTACTTC
.	.	TRBJ2-7	TRBV7-9	14	CASSLAGMTYEQYF	TGTGCCAGCAGCTTAGCAGGGATGACCTACGAGCAGTACTTC
.	few	TRBJ2-7	TRBV13	16	CASSLGTSRGTYEQYF	TGTGCCAGCAGCTTAGGTACCAGTCGGGGAACCTACGAGCAGTACTTC
.	.	TRBJ1-2	TRBV25-1	12	CASSDSGKGYTF	TGTGCCAGCAGTGACAGTGGGAAGGGCTACACCTTC
TRBD1	.	TRBJ1-2	TRBV13	17	CASSLEFGTGTNYGYTF	TGTGCCAGCAGCTTAGAATTTGGGACAGGAACTAACTATGGCTACACCTTC
TRBD2	.	TRBJ2-7	TRBV2	16	CASSELPSGSSYEQYF	TGTGCCAGCAGTGAACTCCCTAGCGGGAGCTCCTACGAGCAGTACTTC
.	.	TRBJ2-7	TRBV7-9	11	CASSGDYEQYF	TGTGCCAGCAGCGGTGACTACGAGCAGTACTTC
TRBD1	.	TRBJ2-7	TRBV6-1	12	CAILDRAYEQYF	TGTGCCATCCTGGACAGGGCCTACGAGCAGTACTTC
TRBD1	.	TRBJ1-4	TRBV19	15	CASSIRGRGPEKLFF	TGTGCCAGTAGTATAAGGGGCAGGGGGCCTGAAAAACTGTTTTTT
TRBD1	.	TRBJ2-1	TRBV5-4	13	CASKAGGYNEQFF	TGTGCCAGCAAGGCAGGGGGCTACAATGAGCAGTTCTTC
.	once	TRBJ2-7	TRBV28	14	CASSLMPNSYEQYF	TGTGCCAGCAGTTTAATGCCTAACTCCTACGAGCAGTACTTC
TRBD1	.	TRBJ2-1	TRBV5-1	16	CASSLVRQGAYNEQFF	TGCGCCAGCAGCTTGGTTCGCCAGGGGGCCTACAATGAGCAGTTCTTC
TRBD2	.	TRBJ2-7	TRBV30	12	CAWSAGGVEQYF	TGTGCCTGGAGTGCGGGGGGGGTCGAGCAGTACTTC
TRBD1	.	TRBJ1-3	TRBV9	13	CASSSGQGDTIYF	TGTGCCAGCAGCAGTGGACAGGGCGACACCATATATTTT
.	.	TRBJ2-1	TRBV9	16	CASSTRGQSSYNEQFF	TGTGCCAGCAGCACCCGGGGGCAGAGCTCCTACAATGAGCAGTTCTTC
TRBD2	few	TRBJ2-2	TRBV9	15	CASSGAGGLGGELFF	TGTGCCAGCAGCGGAGCGGGGGGGCTTGGCGGGGAGCTGTTTTTT
.	.	TRBJ1-1	TRBV2	13	CASSVRTNTEAFF	TGTGCCAGCAGTGTAAGGACCAACACTGAAGCTTTCTTT
.	.	TRBJ1-1	TRBV9	14	CASSVGQTNTEAFF	TGTGCCAGCAGCGTTGGGCAGACCAACACTGAAGCTTTCTTT
TRBD1	.	TRBJ2-2	TRBV28	13	CASRDRGTGELFF	TGTGCCAGCCGGGACAGGGGCACCGGGGAGCTGTTTTTT
.	.	TRBJ2-7	TRBV4-2	15	CASSQDGSVGYEQYF	TGTGCCAGCAGCCAAGATGGTAGTGTCGGCTACGAGCAGTACTTC
TRBD1	.	TRBJ2-1	TRBV27	15	CASSPRTGEHNEQFF	TGTGCCAGCAGTCCTCGGACAGGGGAGCACAATGAGCAGTTCTTC
TRBD2	.	TRBJ2-1	TRBV4-3	16	CASSQETSGGYNEQFF	TGCGCCAGCAGCCAAGAAACTAGCGGGGGGTACAATGAGCAGTTCTTC